These T cell receptor beta chains were read from a single sample in a study of shared clonotypes between healthy human individuals. TCRdb's table, derived via immunoSEQ multiplex PCR, lists solely in-frame clones and lacks some. The top ten hold around 0.61% of the sample, which has over a million clones, around 82% seen once. The sequenced material came from memory CD4+ T cells from PBMCs. The origin of the receptors is a man between 18 and 35 years old in good health. Some clones in this sample may be carry-over from other donors' samples. The CDR3 runs from the conserved cysteine through the conserved F or W. The order of the fields is D gene, CDR3 length, V gene, clone size, J gene, CDR3 protein, CDR3 DNA. A D gene is named only where the DNA matches it firmly. The size field is filled for only some rows; it gives once, few, many or a size class.

D gene: TRBD1
CDR3 length: 16
V gene: TRBV7-2
clone size: many
J gene: TRBJ1-2
CDR3 protein: CASSPGSGTEHYGYTF
CDR3 DNA: TGTGCCAGCAGCCCCGGTTCCGGGACAGAGCACTATGGCTACACCTTC

D gene: -
CDR3 length: 12
V gene: TRBV6-1
clone size: -
J gene: TRBJ1-3
CDR3 protein: CASSEREFTIYF
CDR3 DNA: TGTGCCAGCAGTGAAAGGGAGTTCACCATATATTTT

D gene: -
CDR3 length: 14
V gene: TRBV2
clone size: -
J gene: TRBJ1-2
CDR3 protein: CASSEAQGYYGYTF
CDR3 DNA: TGTGCCAGCAGTGAAGCGCAGGGGTACTATGGCTACACCTTC

D gene: -
CDR3 length: 15
V gene: TRBV4-1
clone size: -
J gene: TRBJ2-2
CDR3 protein: CASSRTGSDTGELFF
CDR3 DNA: TGCGCCAGCAGCCGTACAGGGTCCGACACCGGGGAGCTGTTTTTT

D gene: -
CDR3 length: 17
V gene: TRBV28
clone size: once
J gene: TRBJ2-4
CDR3 protein: CASSRGEAILAKNIQYF
CDR3 DNA: TGTGCCAGCAGCAGGGGGGAGGCTATTCTAGCCAAAAACATTCAGTACTTC

D gene: -
CDR3 length: 14
V gene: TRBV5-1
clone size: -
J gene: TRBJ2-5
CDR3 protein: CASRGGQAQETQYF
CDR3 DNA: TGCGCCAGCAGGGGCGGCCAGGCCCAAGAGACCCAGTACTTC

D gene: TRBD2
CDR3 length: 14
V gene: TRBV29-1
clone size: -
J gene: TRBJ2-7
CDR3 protein: CSVVNGRAGGEQYF
CDR3 DNA: TGCAGCGTTGTAAACGGGAGGGCCGGGGGCGAGCAGTACTTC

D gene: -
CDR3 length: 15
V gene: TRBV5-1
clone size: -
J gene: TRBJ2-2
CDR3 protein: CASSPGVGNTGELFF
CDR3 DNA: TGCGCCAGCAGCCCCGGGGTGGGAAACACCGGGGAGCTGTTTTTT

D gene: -
CDR3 length: 17
V gene: TRBV7-9
clone size: -
J gene: TRBJ2-7
CDR3 protein: CASSLAPGRGNSYEQYF
CDR3 DNA: TGTGCCAGCAGCTTAGCTCCCGGCAGGGGCAACTCCTACGAGCAGTACTTC

D gene: TRBD2
CDR3 length: 16
V gene: TRBV7-3
clone size: -
J gene: TRBJ2-7
CDR3 protein: CASSLRQTSGKDEQYF
CDR3 DNA: TGTGCCAGCAGCTTAAGGCAGACTAGCGGGAAGGACGAGCAGTACTTC

D gene: -
CDR3 length: 15
V gene: TRBV25-1
clone size: -
J gene: TRBJ2-3
CDR3 protein: CASSESFGGTDTQYF
CDR3 DNA: TGTGCCAGCAGTGAGTCTTTTGGGGGCACAGATACGCAGTATTTT

D gene: -
CDR3 length: 13
V gene: TRBV6-5
clone size: -
J gene: TRBJ2-7
CDR3 protein: CASRRTLGYEQYF
CDR3 DNA: TGTGCCAGCAGACGGACCCTAGGCTACGAGCAGTACTTC

D gene: -
CDR3 length: 13
V gene: TRBV15
clone size: -
J gene: TRBJ2-3
CDR3 protein: CATSSLAKGTQYF
CDR3 DNA: TGTGCCACCAGCAGCCTAGCGAAAGGTACGCAGTATTTT

D gene: -
CDR3 length: 13
V gene: TRBV11-2
clone size: once
J gene: TRBJ2-7
CDR3 protein: CASSLRGNYEQYF
CDR3 DNA: TGTGCCAGCAGCTTACGAGGCAACTACGAGCAGTACTTC

D gene: -
CDR3 length: 14
V gene: TRBV7-2
clone size: -
J gene: TRBJ2-2
CDR3 protein: CASSLAVNTGELFF
CDR3 DNA: TGTGCCAGCAGCTTAGCGGTGAACACCGGGGAGCTGTTTTTT

D gene: TRBD2
CDR3 length: 16
V gene: TRBV29-1
clone size: few
J gene: TRBJ2-3
CDR3 protein: CSVEAILAGGSDTQYF
CDR3 DNA: TGCAGCGTTGAAGCGATACTAGCGGGAGGCTCAGATACGCAGTATTTT

D gene: TRBD1
CDR3 length: 13
V gene: TRBV28
clone size: once
J gene: TRBJ1-6
CDR3 protein: CAGNRGLNSPLHF
CDR3 DNA: TGTGCCGGAAACAGGGGCCTAAATTCACCCCTCCACTTT

D gene: TRBD2
CDR3 length: 14
V gene: TRBV7-3
clone size: -
J gene: TRBJ2-1
CDR3 protein: CASASGRVGHEQFF
CDR3 DNA: TGTGCCAGCGCTAGCGGGAGGGTTGGACATGAGCAGTTCTTC

D gene: -
CDR3 length: 15
V gene: TRBV6-6
clone size: once
J gene: TRBJ2-1
CDR3 protein: CASSYRGVLVNEQFF
CDR3 DNA: TGTGCCAGCAGTTACAGGGGTGTGTTAGTCAATGAGCAGTTCTTC

D gene: TRBD1
CDR3 length: 14
V gene: TRBV5-1
clone size: -
J gene: TRBJ1-2
CDR3 protein: CASSSGTGPYGYTF
CDR3 DNA: TGCGCCAGCAGCTCCGGGACAGGCCCCTATGGCTACACCTTC

D gene: -
CDR3 length: 15
V gene: TRBV5-1
clone size: -
J gene: TRBJ2-5
CDR3 protein: CASSLLRAGEETQYF
CDR3 DNA: TGCGCCAGCAGCTTGTTGAGGGCAGGGGAAGAGACCCAGTACTTC

D gene: -
CDR3 length: 15
V gene: TRBV5-1
clone size: -
J gene: TRBJ2-7
CDR3 protein: CASSPRGTRSYEQYF
CDR3 DNA: TGCGCCAGCAGCCCTAGAGGGACAAGAAGCTACGAGCAGTACTTC

D gene: -
CDR3 length: 13
V gene: TRBV13
clone size: -
J gene: TRBJ2-3
CDR3 protein: CASSLGEGDTQYF
CDR3 DNA: TGTGCCAGCAGCTTAGGGGAGGGGGATACGCAGTATTTT

D gene: TRBD2
CDR3 length: 16
V gene: TRBV7-2
clone size: -
J gene: TRBJ2-5
CDR3 protein: CASSLIAGGFQETQYF
CDR3 DNA: TGTGCCAGCAGCTTAATCGCGGGAGGCTTCCAAGAGACCCAGTACTTC

D gene: TRBD1
CDR3 length: 18
V gene: TRBV30
clone size: many
J gene: TRBJ2-1
CDR3 protein: CAWSVRQGLGNSYNEQFF
CDR3 DNA: TGTGCCTGGAGTGTACGACAGGGGCTTGGGAATTCCTACAATGAGCAGTTCTTC

D gene: TRBD2
CDR3 length: 18
V gene: TRBV28
clone size: -
J gene: TRBJ2-5
CDR3 protein: CASSLSGLAGVRQETQYF
CDR3 DNA: TGTGCCAGCAGTTTATCGGGACTAGCGGGAGTGAGGCAAGAGACCCAGTACTTC

D gene: TRBD1
CDR3 length: 16
V gene: TRBV5-1
clone size: -
J gene: TRBJ1-6
CDR3 protein: CASTEIRQGSGSPLHF
CDR3 DNA: TGCGCCAGCACCGAGATCCGACAGGGGTCGGGTTCACCCCTCCACTTT